This T cell receptor (beta chain) is from a study of CD8 T cells in ankylosing spondylitis. MiXCR, applied by TCRdb to the 5' RACE reads, yields one record per CDR3 protein. The table has 350,000 to 450,000 distinct CDR3 sequences, 20% to 25% seen once. CDR1 and CDR2 (germline): GTSNPN, SVGIG (reference sequence). This CDR3 contains 14 residues. The V gene lost 0 bases and the J gene lost 1 base, with 10 bases spanning the gap. The chain combines TRBV30 with TRBJ2-7; D is undetermined. This receptor was obtained from a male donor with ankylosing spondylitis or in good health (not recorded which). Sequenced input: blood, either unsorted or a sorted T cell fraction (not recorded which). The CDR3 nucleotides read TGTGCCTGGAGTGTAGGTCCGAGTTCCTACGAGCAGTACTTC. This translates into CAWSVGPSSYEQYF.